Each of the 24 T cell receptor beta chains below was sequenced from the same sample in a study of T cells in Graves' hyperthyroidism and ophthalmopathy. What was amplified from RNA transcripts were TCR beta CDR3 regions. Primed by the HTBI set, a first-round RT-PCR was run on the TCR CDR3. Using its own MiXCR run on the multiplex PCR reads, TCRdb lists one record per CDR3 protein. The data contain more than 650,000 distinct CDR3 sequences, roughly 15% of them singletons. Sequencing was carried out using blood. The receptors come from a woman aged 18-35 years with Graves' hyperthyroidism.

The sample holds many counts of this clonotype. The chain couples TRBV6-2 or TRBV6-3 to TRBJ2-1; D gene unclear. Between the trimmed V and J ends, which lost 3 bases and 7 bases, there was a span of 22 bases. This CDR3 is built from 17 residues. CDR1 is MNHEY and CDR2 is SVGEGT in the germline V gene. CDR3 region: CASSYGFVAPLKNEQFF. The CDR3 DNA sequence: TGTGCCAGCAGTTATGGTTTCGTGGCGCCCCTAAAGAATGAGCAGTTCTTC.

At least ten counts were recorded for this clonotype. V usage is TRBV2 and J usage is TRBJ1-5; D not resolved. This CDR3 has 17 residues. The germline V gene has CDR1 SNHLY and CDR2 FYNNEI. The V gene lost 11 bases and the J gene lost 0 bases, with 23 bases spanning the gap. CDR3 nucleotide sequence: TGTGCCGTGGGCGATATGCATTCAGGTAATAGCAATCAGCCCCAGCATTTT. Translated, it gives CAVGDMHSGNSNQPQHF.

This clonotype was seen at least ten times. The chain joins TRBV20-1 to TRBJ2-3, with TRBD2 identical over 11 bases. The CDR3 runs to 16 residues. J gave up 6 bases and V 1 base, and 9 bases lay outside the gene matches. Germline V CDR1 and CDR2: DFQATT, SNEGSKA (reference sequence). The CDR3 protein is CSARVPSGRRLDTQYF. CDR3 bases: TGCAGTGCTAGAGTCCCTAGCGGGAGGCGGTTGGATACGCAGTATTTT.

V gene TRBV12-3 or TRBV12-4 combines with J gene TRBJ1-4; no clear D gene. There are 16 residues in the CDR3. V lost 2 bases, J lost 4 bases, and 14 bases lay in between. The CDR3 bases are TGTGCCAGCAGTTTAAGCCCGGACGGATATAATGAAAAACTGTTTTTT. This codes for CASSLSPDGYNEKLFF.

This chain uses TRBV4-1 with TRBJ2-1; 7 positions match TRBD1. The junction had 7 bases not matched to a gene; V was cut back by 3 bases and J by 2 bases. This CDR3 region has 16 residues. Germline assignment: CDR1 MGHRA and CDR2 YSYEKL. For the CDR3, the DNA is TGCGCCAGCAGCCAGCCTAACAGGGGCCCCTACAATGAGCAGTTCTTC. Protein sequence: CASSQPNRGPYNEQFF.

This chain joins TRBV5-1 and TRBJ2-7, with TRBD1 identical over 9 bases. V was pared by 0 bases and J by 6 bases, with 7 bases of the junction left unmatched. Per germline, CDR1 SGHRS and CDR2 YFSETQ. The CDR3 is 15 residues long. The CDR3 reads CASSLAFTGGGEQYF. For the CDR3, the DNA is TGCGCCAGCAGCTTGGCTTTTACAGGGGGCGGCGAGCAGTACTTC.

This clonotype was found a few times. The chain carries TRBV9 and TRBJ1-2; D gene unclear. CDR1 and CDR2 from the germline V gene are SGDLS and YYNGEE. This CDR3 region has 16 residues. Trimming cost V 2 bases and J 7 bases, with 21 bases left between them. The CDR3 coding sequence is TGTGCCAGCAGCGTCGACAAGGCCCTGGGCCCATCTGGCTACACCTTC. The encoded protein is CASSVDKALGPSGYTF.

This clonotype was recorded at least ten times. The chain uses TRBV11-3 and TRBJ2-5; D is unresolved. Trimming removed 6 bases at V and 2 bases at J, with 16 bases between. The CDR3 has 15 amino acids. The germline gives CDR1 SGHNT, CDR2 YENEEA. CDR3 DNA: TGTGCCAGCAGTAGCCGGACGGCTGAGCAAGAGACCCAGTACTTC. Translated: CASSSRTAEQETQYF.

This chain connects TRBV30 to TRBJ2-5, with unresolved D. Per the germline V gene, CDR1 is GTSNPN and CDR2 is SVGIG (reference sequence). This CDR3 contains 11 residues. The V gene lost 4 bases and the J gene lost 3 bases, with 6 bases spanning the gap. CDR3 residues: CAWTVKETQYF. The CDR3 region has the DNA TGTGCCTGGACGGTTAAAGAGACCCAGTACTTC.

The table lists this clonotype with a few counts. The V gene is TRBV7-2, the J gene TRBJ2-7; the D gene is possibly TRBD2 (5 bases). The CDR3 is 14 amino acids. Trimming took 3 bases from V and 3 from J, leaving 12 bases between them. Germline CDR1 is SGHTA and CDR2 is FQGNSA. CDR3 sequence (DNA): TGTGCCAGCAGCTTTTTGGGAGCGGTCTACGAGCAGTACTTC. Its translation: CASSFLGAVYEQYF. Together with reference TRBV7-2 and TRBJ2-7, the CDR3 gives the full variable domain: GAGVSQSPSNKVTEKGKDVELRCDPISGHTALYWYRQSLGQGLEFLIYFQGNSAPDKSGLPSDRFSAERTGGSVSTLTIQRTQQEDSAVYLCASSFLGAVYEQYFGPGTRLTVT.

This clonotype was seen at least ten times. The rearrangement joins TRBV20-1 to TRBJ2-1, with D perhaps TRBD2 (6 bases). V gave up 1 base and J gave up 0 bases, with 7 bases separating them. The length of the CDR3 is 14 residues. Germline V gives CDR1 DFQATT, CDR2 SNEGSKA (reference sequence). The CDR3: CSARAGDSYNEQFF. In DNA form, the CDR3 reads TGCAGTGCTAGAGCGGGAGACTCCTACAATGAGCAGTTCTTC.

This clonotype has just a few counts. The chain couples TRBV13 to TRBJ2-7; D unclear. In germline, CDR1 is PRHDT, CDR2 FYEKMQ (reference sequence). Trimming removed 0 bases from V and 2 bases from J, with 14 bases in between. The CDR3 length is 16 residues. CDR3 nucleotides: TGTGCCAGCAGCTTAGGGGTAGCAGCCCCTACCTACGAGCAGTACTTC. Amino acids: CASSLGVAAPTYEQYF. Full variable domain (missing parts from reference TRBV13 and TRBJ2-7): AAGVIQSPRHLIKEKRETATLKCYPIPRHDTVYWYQQGPGQDPQFLISFYEKMQSDKGSIPDRFSAQQFSDYHSELNMSSLELGDSALYFCASSLGVAAPTYEQYFGPGTRLTVT.

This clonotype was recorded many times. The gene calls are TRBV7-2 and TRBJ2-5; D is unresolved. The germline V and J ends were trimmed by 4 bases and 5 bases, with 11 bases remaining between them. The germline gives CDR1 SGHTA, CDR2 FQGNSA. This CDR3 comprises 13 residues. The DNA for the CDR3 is TGTGCCAGCAGCTCGGCACCACGGGAGACCCAGTACTTC. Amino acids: CASSSAPRETQYF. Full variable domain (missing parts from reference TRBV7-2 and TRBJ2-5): GAGVSQSPSNKVTEKGKDVELRCDPISGHTALYWYRQSLGQGLEFLIYFQGNSAPDKSGLPSDRFSAERTGGSVSTLTIQRTQQEDSAVYLCASSSAPRETQYFGPGTRLLVL.

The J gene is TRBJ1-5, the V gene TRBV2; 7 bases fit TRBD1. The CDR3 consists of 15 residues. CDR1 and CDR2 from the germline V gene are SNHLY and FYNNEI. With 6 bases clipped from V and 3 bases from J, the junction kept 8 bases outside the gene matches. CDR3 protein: CASRPGTDYNQPQHF. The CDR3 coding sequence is TGTGCCAGCAGGCCCGGGACAGATTACAATCAGCCCCAGCATTTT.

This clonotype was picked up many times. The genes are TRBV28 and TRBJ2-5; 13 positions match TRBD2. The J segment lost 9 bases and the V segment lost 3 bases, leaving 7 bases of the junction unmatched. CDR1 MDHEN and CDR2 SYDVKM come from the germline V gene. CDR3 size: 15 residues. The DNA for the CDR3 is TGTGCCAGCAGTTTTTCTACTAGCGGGAGGGGTTCCCAGTACTTC. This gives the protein CASSFSTSGRGSQYF.

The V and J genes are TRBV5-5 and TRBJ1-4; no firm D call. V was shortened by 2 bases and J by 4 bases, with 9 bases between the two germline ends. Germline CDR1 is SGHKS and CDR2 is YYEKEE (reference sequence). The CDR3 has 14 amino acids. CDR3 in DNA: TGTGCCAGCAGCTTTGGGGTCGATAATGAAAAACTGTTTTTT. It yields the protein CASSFGVDNEKLFF.

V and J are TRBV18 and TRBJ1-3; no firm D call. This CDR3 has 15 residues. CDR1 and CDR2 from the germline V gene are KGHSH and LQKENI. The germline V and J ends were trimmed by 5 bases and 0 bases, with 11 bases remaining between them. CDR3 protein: CASSARPDSGNTIYF. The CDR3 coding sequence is TGTGCCAGCTCAGCAAGACCTGACTCTGGAAACACCATATATTTT.

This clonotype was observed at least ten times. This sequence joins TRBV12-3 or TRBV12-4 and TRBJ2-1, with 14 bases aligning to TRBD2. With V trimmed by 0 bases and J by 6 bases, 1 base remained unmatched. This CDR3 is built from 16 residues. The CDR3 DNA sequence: TGTGCCAGCAGTTTAGCTGGACTAGCGGGAGGCAATGAGCAGTTCTTC. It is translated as CASSLAGLAGGNEQFF.

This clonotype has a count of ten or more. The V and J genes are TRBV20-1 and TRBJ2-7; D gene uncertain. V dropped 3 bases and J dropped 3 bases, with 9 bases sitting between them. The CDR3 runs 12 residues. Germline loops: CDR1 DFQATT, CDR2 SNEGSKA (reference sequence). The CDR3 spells CSASRSGYEQYF. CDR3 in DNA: TGCAGTGCTAGTAGATCCGGCTACGAGCAGTACTTC.

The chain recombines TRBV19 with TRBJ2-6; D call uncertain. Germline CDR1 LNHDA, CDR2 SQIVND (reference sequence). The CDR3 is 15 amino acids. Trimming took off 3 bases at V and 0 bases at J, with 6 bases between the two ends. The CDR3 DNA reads TGTGCCAGTAGTATGGTTCTCTCTGGGGCCAACGTCCTGACTTTC. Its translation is CASSMVLSGANVLTF. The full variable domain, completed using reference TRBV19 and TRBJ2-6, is DGGITQSPKYLFRKEGQNVTLSCEQNLNHDAMYWYRQDPGQGLRLIYYSQIVNDFQKGDIAEGYSVSREKKESFPLTVTSAQKNPTAFYLCASSMVLSGANVLTFGAGSRLTVL.

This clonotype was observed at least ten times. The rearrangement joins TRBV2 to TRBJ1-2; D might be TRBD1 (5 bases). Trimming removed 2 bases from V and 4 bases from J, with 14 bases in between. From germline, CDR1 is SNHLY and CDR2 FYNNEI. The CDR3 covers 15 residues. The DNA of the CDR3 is TGTGCCAGCAGTGAAACCAGGGAGAGAGGCTATGGCTACACCTTC. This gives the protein CASSETRERGYGYTF.

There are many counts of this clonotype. The CDR3 nucleotides are TGTGCCAGCAGTTGGATCGGACAGGGCTATAGCAATCAGCCCCAGCATTTT. This translates into CASSWIGQGYSNQPQHF. The chain uses TRBV12-3 or TRBV12-4 and TRBJ1-5; 8 nucleotides match TRBD1. This CDR3 region has 17 residues. With V trimmed by 4 bases and J by 0 bases, 8 bases remained unmatched.

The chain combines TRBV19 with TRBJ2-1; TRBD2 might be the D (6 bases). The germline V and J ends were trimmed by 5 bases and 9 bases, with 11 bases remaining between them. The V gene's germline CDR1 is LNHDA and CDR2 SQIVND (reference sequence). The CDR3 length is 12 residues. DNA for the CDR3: TGTGCCAGTAGTGCCGGGACTTCTGAGCAGTTCTTC. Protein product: CASSAGTSEQFF.

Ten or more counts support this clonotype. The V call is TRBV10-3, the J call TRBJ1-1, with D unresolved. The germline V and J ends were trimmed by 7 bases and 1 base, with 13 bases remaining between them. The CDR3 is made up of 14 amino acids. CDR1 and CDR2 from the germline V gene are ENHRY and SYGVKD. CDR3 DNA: TGTGCCATCACTCCGTCGGAGCGGAACACTGAAGCTTTCTTT. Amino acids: CAITPSERNTEAFF.